Each of the 22 T cell receptor beta chains below was sequenced from the same sample in a study of blood T cell repertoires in COVID-19. The protocol was immunoSEQ multiplex PCR, while the TCRdb copy is restricted to in-frame clones and leaves out a portion. Among under 150,000 clones listed, just under 85% were seen once. The sequenced sample was peripheral blood. The receptors were sampled from a man between 65 and 80 years old with active or convalescent COVID-19.

The chain is built from TRBV10-1 and TRBJ2-3, with 8 bases matching TRBD2. The J segment lost 4 bases and the V segment lost 6 bases, leaving 15 bases of the junction unmatched. This CDR3 spans 17 amino acids. Germline loops: CDR1 WNHNN, CDR2 SYGVQD (reference sequence). This CDR3 reads CASSTGRAAGVSDTQYF. Written as DNA, the CDR3 is TGCGCCAGCAGCACCGGGAGGGCCGCGGGAGTATCAGATACGCAGTATTTT.

This chain joins TRBV28 and TRBJ2-3; the match to TRBD2 covers 7 bases. CDR3 size: 17 residues. CDR1 and CDR2 (germline): MDHEN, SYDVKM. After removal of 4 bases from V and 5 bases from J, the junction contained 15 bases not matched to a gene. The DNA for the CDR3 is TGTGCCAGCAGTTCACCCGACGGGAGACTAGCAGGAGATACGCAGTATTTT. This codes for CASSSPDGRLAGDTQYF.

V gene TRBV10-2 combines with J gene TRBJ1-3; 7 positions match TRBD1. CDR1 and CDR2 (germline): WSHSY, SAAADI. This CDR3 is 14 amino acids long. V trimming: 8 bases; J trimming: 2 bases; junction bases outside the gene matches: 6. CDR3 amino acids: CASRQGLTGNTIYF. CDR3 in DNA: TGCGCCAGCCGACAGGGTTTAACTGGAAACACCATATATTTT.

The chain joins TRBV21-1 to TRBJ1-5. TRBV21-1 is marked as a pseudogene. CDR3 length: 16 residues. CDR3 amino acids: CASSNFGGGGNQPQHF. The CDR3 DNA reads TGTGCCAGCAGCAATTTTGGAGGTGGCGGAAATCAGCCCCAGCATTTT.

This chain uses TRBV4-1 with TRBJ1-5; maybe TRBD1 (5 bases). Trimming shortened V by 4 bases and J by 3 bases, and 16 bases separated the two germline ends. The CDR3 spans 16 residues. Per germline, CDR1 MGHRA and CDR2 YSYEKL. DNA for the CDR3: TGCGCCAGCAGCCCCCAAATGGGCAGGGACAATCAGCCCCAGCATTTT. It specifies CASSPQMGRDNQPQHF.

The chain is built from TRBV15 and TRBJ2-7, with D unclear. The V gene's germline CDR1 is LNHNV and CDR2 YYDKDF (reference sequence). The CDR3 sequence is 13 residues long. Trimming took 0 bases from V and 4 from J, leaving 7 bases between them. The CDR3 sequence is CATSREGRYEQYF. DNA of the CDR3: TGTGCCACCAGCAGAGAGGGCCGATACGAGCAGTACTTC.

This clone was seen a handful of times. The chain links TRBV10-3 to TRBJ2-2; 8 positions match TRBD2. Germline lookup yields CDR1 ENHRY and CDR2 SYGVKD. Trimming cost V 7 bases and J 3 bases; bases outside gene matches: 4. The CDR3 loop spans 14 amino acids. The CDR3 is CAIKGREDTGELFF. The CDR3 region has the DNA TGTGCCATCAAGGGGCGGGAGGACACCGGGGAGCTGTTTTTT.

The gene calls are TRBV11-1 and TRBJ2-1; perhaps TRBD2 as D (6 bases). The CDR3 consists of 14 residues. In germline, CDR1 is SGHAT, CDR2 FQDESV (reference sequence). Trimming removed 4 bases at V and 0 bases at J, with 7 bases between. The CDR3 nucleotides read TGTGCCAGCAGCTCCGGGGGCTCCTACAATGAGCAGTTCTTC. Amino acid sequence: CASSSGGSYNEQFF. The full variable domain, with the rest looked up from reference TRBV11-1 and TRBJ2-1, is EAEVAQSPRYKITEKSQAVAFWCDPISGHATLYWYRQILGQGPELLVQFQDESVVDDSQLPKDRFSAERLKGVDSTLKIQPAELGDSAMYLCASSSGGSYNEQFFGPGTRLTVL.

This rearrangement joins TRBV6-5 to TRBJ2-7; 9 nucleotides agree with TRBD2. V shed 6 bases and J 5 bases; nucleotides not matched to a gene: 8. CDR3 length: 14 amino acids. Germline assignment: CDR1 MNHEY and CDR2 SVGAGI. The CDR3 loop reads CASRSGTSIHEQYF. In DNA form, the CDR3 reads TGTGCCAGCAGATCCGGGACTAGCATCCACGAGCAGTACTTC.

The chain joins TRBV3-1 (or the pseudogene TRBV3-2) to TRBJ1-2; the D is unclear. Germline V gene lookup returns CDR1 LGHDT and CDR2 YNNKEL (reference sequence). V was clipped by 1 base and J by 6 bases, with 12 bases between them. This CDR3 has 14 residues. The CDR3 sequence: CASSQVVGENGYTF. CDR3 DNA sequence: TGTGCCAGCAGCCAAGTGGTCGGGGAAAATGGCTACACCTTC.

This clone was counted once. The V and J genes are TRBV19 and TRBJ2-6; D gene unclear. The ends were cut back, 6 bases at V and 3 bases at J, with 12 bases in the middle. The CDR3 extends over 15 amino acids. The germline gives CDR1 LNHDA, CDR2 SQIVND (reference sequence). The CDR3 DNA sequence: TGTGCCAGTAGGCGGAGCGTCTATGGGGCCAACGTCCTGACTTTC. It translates to CASRRSVYGANVLTF.

As DNA, the CDR3 is TGTGCCAGCAGCTCAGGGCCTGGAAACACCATATATTTT. It translates to CASSSGPGNTIYF. The gene calls are TRBV7-7 and TRBJ1-3; TRBD1 is a possible D gene (5 bases). This CDR3 has 13 amino acids. Germline CDR1 is SSHAT and CDR2 is FNYEAQ (reference sequence). V shed 4 bases and J shed 2 bases, with 6 bases lying between them.

This sequence joins TRBV30 and TRBJ2-2; the D gene is possibly TRBD2 (5 bases). V lost 2 bases to trimming and J lost 5 bases, with 9 bases between them. Germline-derived CDR1 and CDR2 are GTSNPN and SVGIG (reference sequence). This CDR3 is 13 amino acids long. The CDR3 bases are TGTGCCTGGAGTCATGCGGGTACCGGGGAGCTGTTTTTT. Residues: CAWSHAGTGELFF.

The chain links TRBV18 to TRBJ1-6; D is undetermined. CDR1 is KGHSH, CDR2 LQKENI, per germline. This CDR3 region has 16 residues. The V and J ends lost 0 bases and 7 bases respectively, with 13 bases between them. The chain's CDR3 is CASSPPGRIPNSPLHF. For the CDR3, the DNA is TGTGCCAGCTCACCACCAGGGAGGATTCCAAATTCACCCCTCCACTTT.

The chain combines TRBV2 with TRBJ1-4; 7 nucleotides match TRBD1. Germline CDR1 reads SNHLY; CDR2 reads FYNNEI. Trimming at V came to 6 bases and at J to 4 bases, leaving 8 bases not matched to a gene. The CDR3 is 15 residues long. In DNA form, the CDR3 reads TGTGCCAGCAGCGGTACAGGGGTTATTAATGAAAAACTGTTTTTT. Amino acid sequence: CASSGTGVINEKLFF.

The CDR3, as DNA: TGTGCCAGCTCACCTGGGACAGGGAATCAGCCCCAGCATTTT. This codes for CASSPGTGNQPQHF. The chain recombines TRBV18 with TRBJ1-5; 9 positions agree with TRBD1. The CDR3 runs to 14 residues. V was pared by 3 bases and J by 4 bases, with 1 base of the junction left unmatched. CDR1 and CDR2 from the germline V gene are KGHSH and LQKENI.

The V call is TRBV6-5, the J call TRBJ1-5; TRBD1 matches at 8 bases. The CDR3 sequence is 14 residues long. Germline CDR1 and CDR2: MNHEY and SVGAGI. The ends lost 5 bases at V and 3 bases at J; junction bases unmatched: 3. The CDR3 here is CASSRQGYNQPQHF. The CDR3 DNA reads TGTGCCAGCAGTCGACAGGGGTACAATCAGCCCCAGCATTTT.

This clone appeared a few times. The J gene is TRBJ2-7, the V gene TRBV3-1 (or the pseudogene TRBV3-2), with D hard to call. CDR1 and CDR2 (germline): LGHDT, YNNKEL (reference sequence). V lost 5 bases and J 2 bases, leaving 13 bases between the germline ends. The length of the CDR3 is 14 residues. As DNA, the CDR3 is TGTGCCAGCAGCGTGGGCCCCTACACCTACGAGCAGTACTTC. Its translation is CASSVGPYTYEQYF.

V usage is TRBV18 and J usage is TRBJ1-3; 8 nucleotides align to TRBD1. The germline V gene has CDR1 KGHSH and CDR2 LQKENI. The CDR3 is made up of 19 amino acids. J lost 0 bases, V lost 3 bases, and 13 bases had no gene match. The CDR3, as DNA: TGTGCCAGCTCACCTACTGGGACAGGAGCTCCCATCTCTGGAAACACCATATATTTT. Amino acids: CASSPTGTGAPISGNTIYF.

This clone has a count of ten or more. This chain uses TRBV4-1 with TRBJ2-2; tentatively, D is TRBD2 (5 bases). V shed 1 base and J shed 4 bases, with 7 bases lying between them. This CDR3 is built from 14 residues. Germline CDR1 reads MGHRA; CDR2 reads YSYEKL. CDR3 amino acids: CASSQVGLTGELFF. In DNA form, the CDR3 reads TGCGCCAGCAGCCAAGTTGGACTCACCGGGGAGCTGTTTTTT.

The CDR3 is CASSSQGGTGSSPLHF. CDR3 DNA sequence: TGTGCCAGCAGCTCCCAAGGGGGGACAGGCAGTTCACCCCTCCACTTT. This chain uses TRBV11-3 with TRBJ1-6; TRBD1 matches 8 bases. V trimming: 4 bases; J trimming: 9 bases; junction bases outside the gene matches: 11. The germline CDR1 and CDR2 sequences are SGHNT and YENEEA. This CDR3 is built from 16 residues.

The chain employs TRBV7-8 and TRBJ2-3; TRBD1 matches at 8 bases. The V and J ends lost 4 bases and 1 base, in that order; junction bases with no gene match: 1. In germline, CDR1 is SGHVS, CDR2 FQNEAQ. The CDR3 is 14 residues long. The CDR3 reads CASSSGQGTDTQYF. The CDR3 region has the DNA TGTGCCAGCAGCTCGGGACAGGGCACAGATACGCAGTATTTT. Looking up the rest from reference TRBV7-8 and TRBJ2-3 gives the full variable domain: GAGVSQSPRYKVAKRGQDVALRCDPISGHVSLFWYQQALGQGPEFLTYFQNEAQLDKSGLPSDRFFAERPEGSVSTLKIQRTQQEDSAVYLCASSSGQGTDTQYFGPGTRLTVL.